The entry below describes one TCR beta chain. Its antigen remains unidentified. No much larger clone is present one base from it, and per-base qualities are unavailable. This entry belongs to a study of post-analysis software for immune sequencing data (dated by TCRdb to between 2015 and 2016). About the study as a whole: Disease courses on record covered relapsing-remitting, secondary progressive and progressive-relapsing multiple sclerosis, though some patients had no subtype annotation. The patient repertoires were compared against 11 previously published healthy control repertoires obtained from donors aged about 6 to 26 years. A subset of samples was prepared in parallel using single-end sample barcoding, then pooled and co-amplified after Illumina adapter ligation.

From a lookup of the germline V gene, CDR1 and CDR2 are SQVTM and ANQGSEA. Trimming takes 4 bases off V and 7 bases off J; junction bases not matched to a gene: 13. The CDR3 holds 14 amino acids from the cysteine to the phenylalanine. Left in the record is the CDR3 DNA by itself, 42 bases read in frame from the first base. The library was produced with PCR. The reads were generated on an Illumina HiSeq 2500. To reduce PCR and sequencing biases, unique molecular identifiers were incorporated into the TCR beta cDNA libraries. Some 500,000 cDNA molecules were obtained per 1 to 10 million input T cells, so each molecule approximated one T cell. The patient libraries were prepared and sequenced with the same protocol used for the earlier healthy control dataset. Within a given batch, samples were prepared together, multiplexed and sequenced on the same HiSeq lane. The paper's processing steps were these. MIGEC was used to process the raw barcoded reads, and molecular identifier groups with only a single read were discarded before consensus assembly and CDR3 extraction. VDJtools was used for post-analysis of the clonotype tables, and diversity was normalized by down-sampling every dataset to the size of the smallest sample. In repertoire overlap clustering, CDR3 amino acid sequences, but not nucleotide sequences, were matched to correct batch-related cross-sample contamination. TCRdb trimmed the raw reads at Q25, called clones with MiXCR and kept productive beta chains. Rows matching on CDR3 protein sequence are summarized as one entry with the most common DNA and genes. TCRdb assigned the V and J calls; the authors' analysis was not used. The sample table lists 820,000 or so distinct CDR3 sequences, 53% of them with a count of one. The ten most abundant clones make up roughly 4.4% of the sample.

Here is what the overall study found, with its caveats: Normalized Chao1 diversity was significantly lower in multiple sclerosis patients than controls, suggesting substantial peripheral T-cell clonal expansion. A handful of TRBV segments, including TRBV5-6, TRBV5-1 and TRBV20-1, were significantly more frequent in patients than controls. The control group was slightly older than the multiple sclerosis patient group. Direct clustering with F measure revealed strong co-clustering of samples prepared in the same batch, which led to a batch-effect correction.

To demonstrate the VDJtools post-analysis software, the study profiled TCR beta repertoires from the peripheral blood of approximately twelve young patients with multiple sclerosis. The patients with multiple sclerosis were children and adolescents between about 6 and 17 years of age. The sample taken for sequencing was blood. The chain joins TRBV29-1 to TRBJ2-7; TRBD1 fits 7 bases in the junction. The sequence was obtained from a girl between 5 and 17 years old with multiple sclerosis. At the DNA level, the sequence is TGCAGCGTTGGGGTCAGGGGGTCCTACAATGAGCAGTACTTC. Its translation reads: CSVGVRGSYNEQYF.